This T cell receptor (beta chain) was sequenced for a study of chemoradiotherapy in HPV16-positive cancers. Clones were read by immunoSEQ multiplex PCR, and TCRdb kept only the in-frame ones, dropping some. This sample has around 720 clones, with more than 70% found just once. Germline CDR1 reads LNHDA; CDR2 reads SQIVND (reference sequence). The CDR3 extends over 13 amino acids. V was shortened by 6 bases and J by 0 bases, with 8 bases between the two germline ends. This clone appeared once. The chain links TRBV19 to TRBJ1-2; D not resolved. The starting material was tumor tissue, obtained from a patient who underwent chemoradiotherapy. This clonotype was sampled from a human donor with HPV-associated anogenital cancer. As DNA, the CDR3 is TGTGCCAGTAGCGGTGGAGCTAACTATGGCTACACCTTC. Encoded protein: CASSGGANYGYTF.